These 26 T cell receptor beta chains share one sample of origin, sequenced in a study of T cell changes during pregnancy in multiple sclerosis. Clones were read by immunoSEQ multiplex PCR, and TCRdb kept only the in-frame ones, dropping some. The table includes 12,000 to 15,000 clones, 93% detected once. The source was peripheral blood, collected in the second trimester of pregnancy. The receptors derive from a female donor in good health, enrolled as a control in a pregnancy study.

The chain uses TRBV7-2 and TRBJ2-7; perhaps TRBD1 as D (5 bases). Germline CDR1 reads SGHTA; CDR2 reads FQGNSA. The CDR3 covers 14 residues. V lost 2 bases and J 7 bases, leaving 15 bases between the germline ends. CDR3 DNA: TGTGCCAGCAGCTTAATAGGGGCGCGAGGAGAGCAGTACTTC. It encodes CASSLIGARGEQYF.

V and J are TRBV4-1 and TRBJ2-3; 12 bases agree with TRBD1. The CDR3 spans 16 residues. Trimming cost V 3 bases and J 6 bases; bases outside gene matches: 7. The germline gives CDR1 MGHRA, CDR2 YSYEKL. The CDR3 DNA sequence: TGCGCCAGCAGCCAGGTCCCGGGACAGGGGGCGGATACGCAGTATTTT. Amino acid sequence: CASSQVPGQGADTQYF.

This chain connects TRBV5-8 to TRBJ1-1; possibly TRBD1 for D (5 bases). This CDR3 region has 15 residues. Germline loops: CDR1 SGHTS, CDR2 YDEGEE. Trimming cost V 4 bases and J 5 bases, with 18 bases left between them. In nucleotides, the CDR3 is TGTGCCAGCAGCCTCCTCCCACATCGGGGGACTGAAGCTTTCTTT. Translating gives CASSLLPHRGTEAFF.

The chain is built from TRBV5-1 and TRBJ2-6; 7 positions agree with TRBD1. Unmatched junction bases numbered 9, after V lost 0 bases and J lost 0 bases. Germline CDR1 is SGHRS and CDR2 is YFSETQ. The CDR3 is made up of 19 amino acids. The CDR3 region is CASSLGYGTASSGANVLTF. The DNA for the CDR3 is TGCGCCAGCAGCTTGGGTTATGGGACAGCTAGCTCTGGGGCCAACGTCCTGACTTTC. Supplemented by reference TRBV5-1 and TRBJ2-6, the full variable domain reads KAGVTQTPRYLIKTRGQQVTLSCSPISGHRSVSWYQQTPGQGLQFLFEYFSETQRNKGNFPGRFSGRQFSNSRSEMNVSTLELGDSALYLCASSLGYGTASSGANVLTFGAGSRLTVL.

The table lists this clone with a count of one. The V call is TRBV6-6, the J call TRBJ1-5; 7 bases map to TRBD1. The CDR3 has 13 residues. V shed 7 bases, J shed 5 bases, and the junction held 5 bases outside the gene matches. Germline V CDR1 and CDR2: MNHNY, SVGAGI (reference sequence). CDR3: CASKTTGDQPQHF. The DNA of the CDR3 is TGTGCCAGCAAAACCACAGGGGATCAGCCCCAGCATTTT.

The CDR3 bases are TGTGCCACCAGCATTTCGACAGGGGGGAACACTGAAGCTTTCTTT. Protein: CATSISTGGNTEAFF. The chain has TRBV15 and TRBJ1-1; 9 bases map to TRBD1. The CDR3 has 15 residues. Trimming took 4 bases from V and 1 from J; bases not matched to a gene: 4. In germline, CDR1 is LNHNV, CDR2 YYDKDF (reference sequence). The full variable domain, in which reference TRBV15 and TRBJ1-1 provide the parts outside the CDR3, is DAMVIQNPRYQVTQFGKPVTLSCSQTLNHNVMYWYQQKSSQAPKLLFHYYDKDFNNEADTPDNFQSRRPNTSFCFLDIRSPGLGDTAMYLCATSISTGGNTEAFFGQGTRLTVV.

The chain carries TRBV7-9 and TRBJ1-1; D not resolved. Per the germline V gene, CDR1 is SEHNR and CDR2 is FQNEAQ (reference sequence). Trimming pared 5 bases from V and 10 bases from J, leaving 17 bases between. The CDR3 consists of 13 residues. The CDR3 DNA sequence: TGTGCCAGCAGCCCCGGGTCCACGGGTACAGCTTTCTTT. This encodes CASSPGSTGTAFF.

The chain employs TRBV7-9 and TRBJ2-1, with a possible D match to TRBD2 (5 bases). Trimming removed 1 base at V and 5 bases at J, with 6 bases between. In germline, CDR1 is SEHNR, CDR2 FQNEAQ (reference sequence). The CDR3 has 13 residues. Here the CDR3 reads CASSLGRDNEQFF. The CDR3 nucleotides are TGTGCCAGCAGCTTAGGGCGGGACAATGAGCAGTTCTTC. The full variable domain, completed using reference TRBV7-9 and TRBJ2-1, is DTGVSQNPRHKITKRGQNVTFRCDPISEHNRLYWYRQTLGQGPEFLTYFQNEAQLEKSRLLSDRFSAERPKGSFSTLEIQRTEQGDSAMYLCASSLGRDNEQFFGPGTRLTVL.

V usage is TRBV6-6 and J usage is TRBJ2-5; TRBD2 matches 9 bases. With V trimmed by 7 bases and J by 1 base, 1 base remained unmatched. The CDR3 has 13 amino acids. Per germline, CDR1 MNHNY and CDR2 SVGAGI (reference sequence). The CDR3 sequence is CASISGGQETQYF. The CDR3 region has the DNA TGTGCCAGCATTAGCGGGGGCCAAGAGACCCAGTACTTC.

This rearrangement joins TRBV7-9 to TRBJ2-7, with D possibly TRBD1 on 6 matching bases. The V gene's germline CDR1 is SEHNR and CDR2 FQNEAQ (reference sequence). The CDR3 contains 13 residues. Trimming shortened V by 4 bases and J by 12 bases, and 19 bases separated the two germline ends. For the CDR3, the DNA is TGTGCCAGCAGCTCATGGGACACCGTCGTAGCGTACTTC. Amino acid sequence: CASSSWDTVVAYF.

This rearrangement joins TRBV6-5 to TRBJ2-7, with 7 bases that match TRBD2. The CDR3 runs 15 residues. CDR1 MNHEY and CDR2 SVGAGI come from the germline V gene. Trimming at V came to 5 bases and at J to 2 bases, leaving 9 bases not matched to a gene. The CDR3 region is CASSRLPSGPYEQYF. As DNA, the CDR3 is TGTGCCAGCAGTAGATTGCCTAGCGGTCCCTACGAGCAGTACTTC.

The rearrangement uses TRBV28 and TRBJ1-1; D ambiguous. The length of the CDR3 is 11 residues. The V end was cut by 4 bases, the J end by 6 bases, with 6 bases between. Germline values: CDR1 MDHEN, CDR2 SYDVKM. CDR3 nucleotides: TGTGCCAGCAGTTGGGCCGCTGAAGCTTTCTTT. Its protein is CASSWAAEAFF. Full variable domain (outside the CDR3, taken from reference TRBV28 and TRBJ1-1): DVKVTQSSRYLVKRTGEKVFLECVQDMDHENMFWYRQDPGLGLRLIYFSYDVKMKEKGDIPEGYSVSREKKERFSLILESASTNQTSMYLCASSWAAEAFFGQGTRLTVV.

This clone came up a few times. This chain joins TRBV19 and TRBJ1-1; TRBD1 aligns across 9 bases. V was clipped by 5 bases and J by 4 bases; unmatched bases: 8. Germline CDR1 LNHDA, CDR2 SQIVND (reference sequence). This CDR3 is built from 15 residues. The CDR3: CASSPRDRESTEAFF. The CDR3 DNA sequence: TGTGCCAGTAGTCCCCGGGACAGGGAGAGCACTGAAGCTTTCTTT.

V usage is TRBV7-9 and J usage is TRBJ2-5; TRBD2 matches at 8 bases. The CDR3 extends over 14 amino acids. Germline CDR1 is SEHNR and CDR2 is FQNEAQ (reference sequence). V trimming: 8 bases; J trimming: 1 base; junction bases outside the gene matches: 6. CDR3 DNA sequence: TGTGCCAGCCGAGATAGCGGGGCCCAAGAGACCCAGTACTTC. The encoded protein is CASRDSGAQETQYF.

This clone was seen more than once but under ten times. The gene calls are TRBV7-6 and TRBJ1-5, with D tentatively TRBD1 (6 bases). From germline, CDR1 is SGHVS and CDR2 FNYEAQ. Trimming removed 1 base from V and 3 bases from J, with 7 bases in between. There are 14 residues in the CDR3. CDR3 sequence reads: CASSLGQVNQPQHF. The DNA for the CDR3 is TGTGCCAGCAGCTTAGGACAGGTCAATCAGCCCCAGCATTTT.

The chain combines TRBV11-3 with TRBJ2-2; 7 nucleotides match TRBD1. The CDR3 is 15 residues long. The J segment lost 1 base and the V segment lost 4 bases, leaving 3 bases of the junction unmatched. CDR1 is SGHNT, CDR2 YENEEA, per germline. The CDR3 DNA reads TGTGCCAGCAGCTCGGGACAGTTGAACACCGGGGAGCTGTTTTTT. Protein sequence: CASSSGQLNTGELFF.

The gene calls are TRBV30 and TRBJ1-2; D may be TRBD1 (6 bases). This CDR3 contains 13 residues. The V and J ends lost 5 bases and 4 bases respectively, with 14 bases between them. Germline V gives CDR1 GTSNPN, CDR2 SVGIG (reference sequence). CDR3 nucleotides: TGTGCCTGGTTTTCAGGGGCGAGCTATGGCTACACCTTC. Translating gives CAWFSGASYGYTF.

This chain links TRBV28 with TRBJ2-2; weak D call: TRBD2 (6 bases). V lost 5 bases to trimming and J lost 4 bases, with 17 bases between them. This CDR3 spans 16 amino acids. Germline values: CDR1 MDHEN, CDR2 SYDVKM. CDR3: CASSPLTGASTGELFF. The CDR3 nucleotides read TGTGCCAGCAGTCCTCTGACGGGAGCTAGCACCGGGGAGCTGTTTTTT.

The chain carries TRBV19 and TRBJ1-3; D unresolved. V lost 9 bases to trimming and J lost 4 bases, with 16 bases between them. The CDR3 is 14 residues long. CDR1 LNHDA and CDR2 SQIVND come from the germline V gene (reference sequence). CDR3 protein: CARYVTREGNTIYF. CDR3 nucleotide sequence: TGTGCCAGATATGTCACTCGGGAGGGAAACACCATATATTTT.

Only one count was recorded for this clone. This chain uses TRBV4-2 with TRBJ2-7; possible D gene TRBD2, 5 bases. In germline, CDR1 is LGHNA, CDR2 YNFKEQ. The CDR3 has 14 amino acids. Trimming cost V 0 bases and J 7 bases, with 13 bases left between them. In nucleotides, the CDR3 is TGTGCCAGCAGCCAAGATCGCCTAGCTCGGGAGCAGTACTTC. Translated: CASSQDRLAREQYF.

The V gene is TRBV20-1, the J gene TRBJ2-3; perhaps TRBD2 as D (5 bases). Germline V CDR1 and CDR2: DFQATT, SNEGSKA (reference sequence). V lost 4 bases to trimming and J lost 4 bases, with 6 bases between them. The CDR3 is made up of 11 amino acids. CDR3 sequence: CSANGADTQYF. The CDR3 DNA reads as TGCAGTGCTAACGGGGCAGATACGCAGTATTTT.

The CDR3: CASKTGRSYEQYF. CDR3 sequence (DNA): TGTGCCAGTAAGACAGGGCGCTCCTACGAGCAGTACTTC. This chain uses TRBV6-5 with TRBJ2-7, with 7 bases aligning to TRBD1. Germline lookup yields CDR1 MNHEY and CDR2 SVGAGI. V dropped 9 bases and J dropped 0; count of bases not matched to a gene: 5. The CDR3 extends over 13 amino acids.

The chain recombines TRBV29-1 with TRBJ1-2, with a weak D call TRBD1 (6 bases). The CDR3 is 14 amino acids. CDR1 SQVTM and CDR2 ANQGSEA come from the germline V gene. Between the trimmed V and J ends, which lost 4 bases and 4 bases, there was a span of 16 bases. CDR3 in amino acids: CSVGGGTYFYGYTF. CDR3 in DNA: TGCAGCGTTGGGGGTGGGACATACTTCTATGGCTACACCTTC.

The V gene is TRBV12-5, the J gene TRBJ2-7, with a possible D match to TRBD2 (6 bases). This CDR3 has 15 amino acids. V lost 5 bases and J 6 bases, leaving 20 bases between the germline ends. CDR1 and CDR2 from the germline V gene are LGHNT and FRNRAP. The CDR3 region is CASGPGTSQIREQYF. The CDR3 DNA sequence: TGTGCTAGTGGTCCTGGGACTTCCCAAATACGCGAGCAGTACTTC.

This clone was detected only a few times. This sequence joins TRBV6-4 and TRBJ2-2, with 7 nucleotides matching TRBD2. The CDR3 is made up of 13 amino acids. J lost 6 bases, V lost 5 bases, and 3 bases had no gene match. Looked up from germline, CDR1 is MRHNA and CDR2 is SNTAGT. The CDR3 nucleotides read TGTGCCAGCAGTAGCGGGGTCTCCGGGGAGCTGTTTTTT. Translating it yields CASSSGVSGELFF.

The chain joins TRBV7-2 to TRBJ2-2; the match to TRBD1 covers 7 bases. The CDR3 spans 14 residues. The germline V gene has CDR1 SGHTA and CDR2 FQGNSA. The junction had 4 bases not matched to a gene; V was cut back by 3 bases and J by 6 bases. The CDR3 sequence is CASSLLGGSGELFF. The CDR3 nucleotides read TGTGCCAGCAGCTTGCTAGGGGGCTCCGGGGAGCTGTTTTTT.